Presented here are 11 T cell receptor beta chains from one specimen sequenced in a study of sequential checkpoint blockade in melanoma. Treatment defined: randomized to nivolumab then ipilimumab (arm A) or the reverse (arm B). TCRdb's copy holds only in-frame clones and misses some; the assay was immunoSEQ multiplex PCR. This sample yields thousands of clones, of which around 23% are seen a single time; approximately 12% belongs to the top ten. The sequencing here drew on tumor tissue (inferred from file names), taken from a patient given nivolumab and ipilimumab in sequence. The receptors shown here come from a human donor with melanoma.

By frequency in the sample, this clone is medium-sized (0.01 to 0.1%). This chain joins TRBV11-3 and TRBJ1-1, with D possibly matching TRBD1 (5 bases). The germline V and J ends were trimmed by 3 bases and 1 base, with 12 bases remaining between them. The germline V gene has CDR1 SGHNT and CDR2 YENEEA. This CDR3 is built from 15 residues. CDR3 nucleotides: TGTGCCAGCAGCTTGCCAGGGACGTCGAACACTGAAGCTTTCTTT. Translating it yields CASSLPGTSNTEAFF.

In this sample, this clone turned up a few times. This sequence joins TRBV28 and TRBJ2-2, with 7 bases aligning to TRBD2. CDR1 is MDHEN, CDR2 SYDVKM, per germline. Unmatched junction bases numbered 18, after V lost 8 bases and J lost 6 bases. The CDR3 sequence is 17 residues long. CDR3 region: CASGDPGLPAKAGELFF. In nucleotides, the CDR3 is TGTGCCAGCGGGGATCCGGGACTACCGGCGAAAGCCGGGGAGCTGTTTTTT.

This clone was seen repeatedly, ten times or more. The chain recombines TRBV11-3 with TRBJ1-2; the match to TRBD1 covers 7 bases. Germline V gene sequence: CDR1 SGHNT, CDR2 YENEEA. The CDR3 is 15 amino acids. V lost 6 bases and J lost 3; bases outside the gene matches: 10. CDR3 region: CASSFRQGAYYGYTF. The CDR3 DNA sequence: TGTGCCAGCAGTTTCCGACAGGGTGCATACTATGGCTACACCTTC.

This clone was counted a few times. CDR3 protein: CATSRAGGGTDTQYF. The CDR3, as DNA: TGTGCCACCAGCAGAGCCGGCGGCGGCACAGATACGCAGTATTTT. The chain uses TRBV15 and TRBJ2-3; D not resolved. Trimming shortened V by 1 base and J by 1 base, and 9 bases separated the two germline ends. The CDR3 sequence is 15 residues long. The germline CDR1 and CDR2 sequences are LNHNV and YYDKDF (reference sequence).

The rearrangement links TRBV15 to TRBJ2-5; 8 bases agree with TRBD2. The germline V gene encodes CDR1 LNHNV and CDR2 YYDKDF (reference sequence). The CDR3 consists of 15 residues. V lost 3 bases to trimming and J lost 2 bases; unmatched junction nucleotides: 5. The CDR3 DNA reads TGTGCCACCAGCAGCCAAGCGGGAGTACAAGAGACCCAGTACTTC. It codes for CATSSQAGVQETQYF.

The genes are TRBV28 and TRBJ2-1; D remains unclear. Germline CDR1 MDHEN, CDR2 SYDVKM. This CDR3 region has 16 residues. Trimming stripped 3 bases from V and 0 bases from J, with 12 bases between. This chain's CDR3 is CASSLARLSSYNEQFF. The CDR3 DNA sequence: TGTGCCAGCAGTTTGGCACGGCTTAGCTCCTACAATGAGCAGTTCTTC.

This clone has a count of ten or more. The J gene is TRBJ1-4, the V gene TRBV9; the D is unclear. Germline-derived CDR1 and CDR2 are SGDLS and YYNGEE. V shed 3 bases and J shed 6 bases, with 6 bases lying between them. This CDR3 region has 12 residues. Here the CDR3 reads CASSGTDEKLFF. CDR3 in DNA: TGTGCCAGCAGCGGGACGGATGAAAAACTGTTTTTT.

This clone is medium-sized by share. This chain links TRBV9 with TRBJ1-4; D is unclear. Germline V lookup: CDR1 SGDLS, CDR2 YYNGEE. Trimming shortened V by 4 bases and J by 2 bases, and 15 bases separated the two germline ends. There are 16 residues in the CDR3. This chain's CDR3 is CASSPGSLVTNEKLFF. The CDR3 nucleotides are TGTGCCAGCAGCCCCGGAAGCCTGGTGACTAATGAAAAACTGTTTTTT. The full variable domain, rest sourced from reference TRBV9 and TRBJ1-4, is DSGVTQTPKHLITATGQRVTLRCSPRSGDLSVYWYQQSLDQGLQFLIQYYNGEERAKGNILERFSAQQFPDLHSELNLSSLELGDSALYFCASSPGSLVTNEKLFFGSGTQLSVL.

This clone was seen more than once but under ten times. The J gene is TRBJ2-3, the V gene TRBV18; the match to TRBD1 covers 7 bases. V shed 2 bases, J shed 6 bases, and the junction held 14 bases outside the gene matches. The CDR3 length is 17 residues. Germline-derived CDR1 and CDR2 are KGHSH and LQKENI. Here the CDR3 DNA reads TGTGCCAGCTCACCAAAAACCGGGACAGAGCACATGGATACGCAGTATTTT. This translates into CASSPKTGTEHMDTQYF.

V is TRBV11-3 and J is TRBJ2-1; maybe TRBD1 (6 bases). Per germline, CDR1 SGHNT and CDR2 YENEEA. With 5 bases removed from V and 4 bases from J, the gap between germline ends came to 12 bases. The CDR3 runs to 14 residues. The CDR3 here is CASSPGTLYNEQFF. The DNA of the CDR3 is TGTGCCAGCAGCCCCGGGACATTGTACAATGAGCAGTTCTTC.

This clone was picked up one time. V gene TRBV19 combines with J gene TRBJ1-3, with D unresolved. V lost 10 bases to trimming and J lost 2 bases, with 18 bases between them. This CDR3 contains 15 residues. The germline gives CDR1 LNHDA, CDR2 SQIVND (reference sequence). In nucleotides, the CDR3 is TGTGCCACAGCCTCCCCGGGGTATACTGGAAACACCATATATTTT. As protein: CATASPGYTGNTIYF.